This T cell receptor beta chain was identified during a study of Graves' ophthalmopathy and Graves' hyperthyroidism. Germline trimming cut 7 bases from V and 2 bases from J; bases unmatched to any gene: 8. The CDR3 runs 15 residues. From germline, CDR1 is SQVTM and CDR2 ANQGSEA. Regarding this clonotype: What it binds is not known.

Study observations and caveats: Blood samples also showed most expanded thyroid clonotypes exceeding 0.001 frequency.

RNA served as the template for amplifying TCR beta CDR3 regions. First-round RT-PCR employed HTBI primers, with a second-round multiplex PCR after it. TCRdb independently ran MiXCR on the multiplex PCR reads; one entry per CDR3 protein. The table includes 900,000 to 1,200,000 distinct CDR3 sequences, less than 45% detected once. Sequencing was performed on peripheral blood or thyroid tissue (not recorded which). This TCR was sampled from an adult man with Graves' hyperthyroidism. The chain combines TRBV29-1 with TRBJ1-5; 10 bases match TRBD1. This CDR3 reads CSASTGGSGNQPQHF. The CDR3, as DNA: TGCAGCGCCTCGACAGGGGGCTCGGGCAATCAGCCCCAGCATTTT.